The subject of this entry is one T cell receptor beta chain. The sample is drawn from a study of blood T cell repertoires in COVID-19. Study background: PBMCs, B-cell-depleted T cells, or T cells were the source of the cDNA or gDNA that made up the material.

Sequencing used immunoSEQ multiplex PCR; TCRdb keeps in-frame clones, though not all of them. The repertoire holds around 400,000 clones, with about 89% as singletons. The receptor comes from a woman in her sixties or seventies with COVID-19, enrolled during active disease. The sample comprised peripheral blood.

In DNA form, the CDR3 reads TGTGCCAGCTCACCACAGCTCGCAGGGGGATTAGGCGAGCAGTACTTC. This gives the protein CASSPQLAGGLGEQYF. The V gene is TRBV18, the J gene TRBJ2-7, with TRBD1 identical over 7 bases. Germline trimming cut 1 base from V and 6 bases from J; bases unmatched to any gene: 12. This CDR3 has 16 residues. CDR1 is KGHSH and CDR2 is LQKENI in the germline V gene. Supplemented by reference TRBV18 and TRBJ2-7, the full variable domain reads NAGVMQNPRHLVRRRGQEARLRCSPMKGHSHVYWYRQLPEEGLKFMVYLQKENIIDESGMPKERFSAEFPKEGPSILRIQQVVRGDSAAYFCASSPQLAGGLGEQYFGPGTRLTVT.